Below are 20 T cell receptor beta chains sequenced from a single sample in a study of blood T cell repertoires in COVID-19. This table comes from immunoSEQ multiplex PCR, and its TCRdb copy is limited to in-frame clones, with some not included. This sample has some 150,000 clones, with around 80% found just once. The specimen sequenced was peripheral blood. The receptors were gathered from a man in his sixties with acute or convalescent COVID-19.

The V call is TRBV6-1, the J call TRBJ2-3; TRBD1 matches 12 bases. The CDR3 contains 19 residues. The germline CDR1 and CDR2 sequences are MNHNS and SASEGT. The V gene end was trimmed by 0 bases and the J gene end by 1 base; junction bases not matched to a gene: 8. CDR3 region: CASSEAPRDRGHRTDTQYF. Written as DNA, the CDR3 is TGTGCCAGCAGTGAAGCACCCCGGGACAGGGGGCATCGCACAGATACGCAGTATTTT.

V and J are TRBV5-1 and TRBJ2-7; D is uncertain. V was pared by 2 bases and J by 6 bases, with 6 bases between. The CDR3 contains 11 residues. Germline CDR1 reads SGHRS; CDR2 reads YFSETQ. In DNA, the CDR3 is TGCGCCAGCAGCTTTGGCCGCGAGCAGTACTTC. This codes for CASSFGREQYF.

The chain couples TRBV3-1 (or the pseudogene TRBV3-2) to TRBJ2-2; weak D call: TRBD2 (5 bases). The ends were cut back, 0 bases at V and 7 bases at J, with 12 bases in the middle. Per germline, CDR1 LGHDT and CDR2 YNNKEL (reference sequence). The CDR3 runs 15 residues. Here the CDR3 DNA reads TGTGCCAGCAGCCAAGATCCCGCGGGTCACGGGGAGCTGTTTTTT. Protein product: CASSQDPAGHGELFF.

This chain connects TRBV30 to TRBJ2-2; D ambiguous. The CDR3 runs 14 residues. CDR1 is GTSNPN and CDR2 is SVGIG in the germline V gene (reference sequence). Trimming shortened V by 2 bases and J by 5 bases, and 12 bases separated the two germline ends. CDR3 sequence: CAWSQTTRTGELFF. Written as DNA, the CDR3 is TGTGCCTGGAGTCAGACCACCAGGACCGGGGAGCTGTTTTTT.

The chain is built from TRBV7-2 and TRBJ2-3, with 8 bases identical to TRBD2. V was pared by 8 bases and J by 3 bases, with 4 bases of the junction left unmatched. The CDR3 extends over 13 amino acids. In germline, CDR1 is SGHTA, CDR2 FQGNSA. DNA of the CDR3: TGTGCCAGCGGTAGCGGGGCGACAGATACGCAGTATTTT. Its protein is CASGSGATDTQYF.

CDR3 sequence (DNA): TGTGCCAGCTCGCAACAGGGCTTAAACACTGAAGCTTTCTTT. Translation: CASSQQGLNTEAFF. This chain joins TRBV18 and TRBJ1-1, with D tentatively TRBD1 (6 bases). V was clipped by 6 bases and J by 2 bases, with 13 bases between them. The CDR3 contains 14 residues. Germline loops: CDR1 KGHSH, CDR2 LQKENI.

CDR3 region: CASSLGGTHETQYF. In DNA form, the CDR3 reads TGCGCCAGCAGCTTGGGGGGCACCCACGAGACCCAGTACTTC. This rearrangement joins TRBV5-1 to TRBJ2-5, with D maybe TRBD1 (5 bases). CDR1 and CDR2 (germline): SGHRS, YFSETQ. V gave up 0 bases and J gave up 5 bases, with 11 bases separating them. The CDR3 contains 14 residues. Complete variable domain (other parts from reference TRBV5-1 and TRBJ2-5): KAGVTQTPRYLIKTRGQQVTLSCSPISGHRSVSWYQQTPGQGLQFLFEYFSETQRNKGNFPGRFSGRQFSNSRSEMNVSTLELGDSALYLCASSLGGTHETQYFGPGTRLLVL.

This clone was observed a few times. Here the CDR3 reads CASSEQGNTEAFF. Here the CDR3 DNA reads TGCGCCAGCAGTGAACAGGGTAACACTGAAGCTTTCTTT. The chain combines TRBV23-1 with TRBJ1-1; tentatively, D is TRBD1 (6 bases). TRBV23-1 is designated an ORF whose function remains uncertain. Trimming took 5 bases from V and 2 from J, leaving 9 bases between them. The CDR3 runs 13 residues.

This rearrangement joins TRBV6-5 to TRBJ2-1, with D possibly matching TRBD2 (5 bases). CDR3 size: 16 residues. Looked up from germline, CDR1 is MNHEY and CDR2 is SVGAGI. V lost 0 bases to trimming and J lost 0 bases, with 9 bases between them. The CDR3, as DNA: TGTGCCAGCAGTTACTCGCCTACTAGCTCCTACAATGAGCAGTTCTTC. Translated: CASSYSPTSSYNEQFF.

This clone was seen just once. The chain recombines TRBV10-3 with TRBJ2-7, with 13 bases fitting TRBD2. After removal of 4 bases from V and 3 bases from J, the junction contained 0 bases not matched to a gene. The V gene's germline CDR1 is ENHRY and CDR2 SYGVKD. This CDR3 spans 14 amino acids. In nucleotides, the CDR3 is TGTGCCATCAGTGGGACTAGCGGGAGCTACGAGCAGTACTTC. It yields the protein CAISGTSGSYEQYF.

This clone is a singleton in its sample. In DNA form, the CDR3 reads TGCGCCAGCAGCCAGGAACCGGGACACTTGAACACTGAAGCTTTCTTT. Translating it yields CASSQEPGHLNTEAFF. The rearrangement uses TRBV4-1 and TRBJ1-1; perhaps TRBD1 as D (6 bases). V was shortened by 3 bases and J by 0 bases, with 14 bases between the two germline ends. CDR3 length equals 16 residues. Per the germline V gene, CDR1 is MGHRA and CDR2 is YSYEKL.

This clone was recorded a few times. The chain couples TRBV7-6 to TRBJ2-7, with 12 bases matching TRBD2. V shed 1 base, J shed 5 bases, and the junction held 6 bases outside the gene matches. Per germline, CDR1 SGHVS and CDR2 FNYEAQ. The CDR3 runs 16 residues. CDR3 loop: CASSLEGRLAGDEQYF. CDR3 nucleotides: TGTGCCAGCAGCTTAGAGGGTCGACTAGCGGGAGACGAGCAGTACTTC.

This chain connects TRBV6-5 to TRBJ1-4; D is possibly TRBD1 (5 bases). Deletions cut 3 bases from V and 8 bases from J, with 10 bases between. The CDR3 runs to 13 residues. Germline V gene lookup returns CDR1 MNHEY and CDR2 SVGAGI. The CDR3 DNA sequence: TGTGCCAGCAGTTATGGGCAGGGCGAAAAACTGTTTTTT. As protein: CASSYGQGEKLFF.

The table lists this clone with a count of one. The genes are TRBV19 and TRBJ2-1; 11 nucleotides match TRBD2. J was trimmed by 8 bases and V by 1 base; bases with no gene match: 1. The CDR3 is 14 amino acids. Looked up from germline, CDR1 is LNHDA and CDR2 is SQIVND (reference sequence). The CDR3 sequence is CASSIASGRHEQFF. For the CDR3, the DNA is TGTGCCAGTAGTATAGCTAGCGGGAGGCATGAGCAGTTCTTC.

V is TRBV5-1 and J is TRBJ2-7; 7 bases are shared with TRBD2. The germline CDR1 and CDR2 sequences are SGHRS and YFSETQ. This CDR3 is built from 15 residues. V gave up 1 base and J gave up 6 bases; unmatched junction bases: 10. The CDR3: CASSLWGEGPSEQYF. The CDR3 DNA is TGCGCCAGCAGCTTGTGGGGGGAGGGCCCCTCCGAGCAGTACTTC.

This clone was seen only a few times. The V gene is TRBV6-6, the J gene TRBJ2-7, with 10 bases that match TRBD1. V lost 5 bases, J lost 4 bases, and 8 bases stayed unmatched. Germline CDR1 reads MNHNY; CDR2 reads SVGAGI (reference sequence). The CDR3 runs 15 residues. CDR3 region: CASSPEADRGYEQYF. For the CDR3, the DNA is TGTGCCAGCAGTCCCGAGGCGGACAGGGGGTACGAGCAGTACTTC.

The chain joins TRBV2 to TRBJ2-7; possibly TRBD1 for D (6 bases). The V end was cut by 1 base, the J end by 0 bases, with 10 bases between. Per germline, CDR1 SNHLY and CDR2 FYNNEI. This CDR3 spans 15 amino acids. CDR3 DNA: TGTGCCAGCAGTGAAGGGGGGACACGCTCCTACGAGCAGTACTTC. Translated, it gives CASSEGGTRSYEQYF.

Only a few counts were recorded for this clone. The V call is TRBV19, the J call TRBJ2-7; TRBD1 is a possible D gene (5 bases). V lost 6 bases and J lost 3, with 12 bases in between. The CDR3 is made up of 13 amino acids. From germline, CDR1 is LNHDA and CDR2 SQIVND (reference sequence). CDR3 residues: CASRSGIGYEQYF. CDR3 sequence (DNA): TGTGCCAGTAGGTCAGGGATCGGCTACGAGCAGTACTTC.

The rearrangement uses TRBV18 and TRBJ2-2, with 8 bases identical to TRBD1. Germline CDR1 is KGHSH and CDR2 is LQKENI. This CDR3 has 17 residues. The ends lost 5 bases at V and 1 base at J; junction bases unmatched: 9. CDR3 in amino acids: CASSTSTGAGNTGELFF. In nucleotides, the CDR3 is TGTGCCAGCTCAACCTCGACAGGGGCGGGGAACACCGGGGAGCTGTTTTTT.

This clone is medium-sized in the sample. The chain couples TRBV7-9 to TRBJ2-1; no firm D call. V was trimmed by 4 bases and J by 10 bases, leaving 14 bases between them. Germline loops: CDR1 SEHNR, CDR2 FQNEAQ (reference sequence). There are 13 residues in the CDR3. CDR3 DNA: TGTGCCAGCAGCTCACCTTTCCAACGGGAGCAGTTCTTC. Amino acids: CASSSPFQREQFF.